The 2 T cell receptor beta chains given below trace back to one sample, sequenced in a study of cytomegalovirus exposure and HLA in healthy donors. The PCR used 60 Vbeta and 13 Jbeta primers. Here immunoSEQ multiplex PCR was the method, and the copy in TCRdb shows in-frame clones only, minus some. The table lists 130,000 or so clones, roughly 70% of them singletons. Sequenced: PBMCs. These receptors were collected from a man aged 40-49 years in good health and CMV-seropositive.

The chain uses TRBV29-1 and TRBJ2-7; 7 bases map to TRBD1. CDR1 and CDR2 from the germline V gene are SQVTM and ANQGSEA. CDR3 size: 14 residues. J was trimmed by 1 base and V by 6 bases; bases with no gene match: 9. The CDR3 region has the DNA TGCAGCGTCGGCCGGACAGGACAATCCTACGAGCAGTACTTC. Its protein product is CSVGRTGQSYEQYF.

V is TRBV28 and J is TRBJ1-5, with 9 bases matching TRBD1. The CDR3 is 15 amino acids. The germline V gene has CDR1 MDHEN and CDR2 SYDVKM. V lost 7 bases, J lost 7 bases, and 11 bases stayed unmatched. CDR3 sequence reads: CASKSRDREGQPQHF. The CDR3 DNA follows: TGTGCCAGCAAATCCCGGGACAGGGAGGGCCAGCCCCAGCATTTT.